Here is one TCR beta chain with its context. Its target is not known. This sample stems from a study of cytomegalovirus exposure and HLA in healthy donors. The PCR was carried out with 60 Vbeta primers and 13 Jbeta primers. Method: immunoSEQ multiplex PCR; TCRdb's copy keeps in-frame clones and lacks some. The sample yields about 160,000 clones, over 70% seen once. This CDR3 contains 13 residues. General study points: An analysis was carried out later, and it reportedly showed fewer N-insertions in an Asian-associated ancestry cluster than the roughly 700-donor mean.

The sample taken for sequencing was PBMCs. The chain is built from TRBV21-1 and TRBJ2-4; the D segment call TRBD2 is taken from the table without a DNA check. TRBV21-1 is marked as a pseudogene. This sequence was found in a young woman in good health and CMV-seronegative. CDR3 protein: CASSGPGKNIQYF. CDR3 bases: TGTGCCAGCAGCGGGCCGGGAAAAAACATTCAGTACTTC.